Presented here are 16 T cell receptor beta chains from one specimen sequenced in a study of blood T cell repertoires in COVID-19. Profiling relied on immunoSEQ multiplex PCR, and the TCRdb table lists in-frame clones only, not all of them. The sample has around 120,000 clones, around 82% seen once. Sequencing was done on a sample of peripheral blood. The receptors were gathered from a man at least 80 years old with active or convalescent COVID-19.

A few counts support this clone. The chain uses TRBV6-5 and TRBJ2-7, with 10 bases identical to TRBD2. CDR1 and CDR2 (germline): MNHEY, SVGAGI. J was trimmed by 6 bases and V by 6 bases; bases with no gene match: 8. The CDR3 contains 14 residues. The CDR3 sequence is CASSPLAGAGEQYF. CDR3 in DNA: TGTGCCAGCAGCCCCCTAGCGGGGGCGGGCGAGCAGTACTTC.

The V and J genes are TRBV19 and TRBJ2-4; D is perhaps TRBD1 (5 bases). The CDR3 loop spans 16 amino acids. V was shortened by 2 bases and J by 0 bases, with 11 bases between the two germline ends. CDR1 is LNHDA, CDR2 SQIVND, per germline (reference sequence). In nucleotides, the CDR3 is TGTGCCAGTAGTATAACAGGCAACGTAGCCAAAAACATTCAGTACTTC. Protein: CASSITGNVAKNIQYF.

This chain links TRBV2 with TRBJ1-2; possible D gene TRBD1, 5 bases. The CDR3 runs to 13 residues. In germline, CDR1 is SNHLY, CDR2 FYNNEI. V was shortened by 7 bases and J by 4 bases, with 13 bases between the two germline ends. The chain's CDR3 is CASIFQGTYGYTF. Here the CDR3 DNA reads TGTGCCAGCATTTTCCAGGGAACCTATGGCTACACCTTC.

The chain has TRBV11-3 and TRBJ1-3; D remains unclear. The germline V and J ends were trimmed by 1 base and 1 base, with 5 bases remaining between them. The CDR3 spans 14 residues. Germline V lookup: CDR1 SGHNT, CDR2 YENEEA. The CDR3 region is CASSLGSSGNTIYF. In DNA form, the CDR3 reads TGTGCCAGCAGCTTAGGGAGTTCTGGAAACACCATATATTTT.

The rearrangement joins TRBV24-1 to TRBJ2-1, with 7 nucleotides matching TRBD1. CDR1 and CDR2 (germline): KGHDR, SFDVKD. This CDR3 comprises 17 residues. V shed 4 bases and J 1 base; nucleotides not matched to a gene: 9. The CDR3 reads CATSDTMDRSSYNEQFF. DNA for the CDR3: TGTGCCACCAGTGACACGATGGACAGGAGTTCCTACAATGAGCAGTTCTTC.

The V call is TRBV2, the J call TRBJ2-7, with 9 bases identical to TRBD1. This CDR3 is built from 15 residues. The junction had 10 bases not matched to a gene; V was cut back by 8 bases and J by 2 bases. Per germline, CDR1 SNHLY and CDR2 FYNNEI. The DNA for the CDR3 is TGTGCCAGCCGGGACAGGGACAATATAGCCTACGAGCAGTACTTC. Its translation is CASRDRDNIAYEQYF. The entire variable domain, with the rest obtained from reference TRBV2 and TRBJ2-7, is as follows: EPEVTQTPSHQVTQMGQEVILRCVPISNHLYFYWYRQILGQKVEFLVSFYNNEISEKSEIFDDQFSVERPDGSNFTLKIRSTKLEDSAMYFCASRDRDNIAYEQYFGPGTRLTVT.

The chain combines TRBV29-1 with TRBJ1-1; 7 bases match TRBD1. J was trimmed by 2 bases and V by 4 bases; bases with no gene match: 4. This CDR3 comprises 13 residues. Germline V CDR1 and CDR2: SQVTM, ANQGSEA. Here the CDR3 reads CSVVTGDNTEAFF. The CDR3 nucleotides are TGCAGCGTTGTTACAGGGGATAACACTGAAGCTTTCTTT.

This clone occurred once. The rearrangement links TRBV7-2 to TRBJ1-2, with D perhaps matching TRBD1 (6 bases). Deletions cut 5 bases from V and 4 bases from J, with 17 bases between. The CDR3 totals 15 residues. CDR1 and CDR2 (germline): SGHTA, FQGNSA. CDR3 coding DNA: TGTGCCAGCAGCCCCAATTGGGGGCTGCCCTATGGCTACACCTTC. It yields the protein CASSPNWGLPYGYTF.

V gene TRBV12-3 or TRBV12-4 combines with J gene TRBJ1-1; a possible D gene is TRBD1 (5 bases). This CDR3 comprises 13 residues. V dropped 5 bases and J dropped 11 bases, with 18 bases sitting between them. Written as DNA, the CDR3 is TGTGCCAGCAGTCATCCGCCGGGGAGGGGCGCTTTCTTT. Its protein is CASSHPPGRGAFF.

CDR3 DNA: TGTGCCTGGAGTGTACTCAGGGGAGAGGGCACTGAAGCTTTCTTT. This sequence encodes CAWSVLRGEGTEAFF. The chain has TRBV30 and TRBJ1-1; tentatively, D is TRBD1 (6 bases). Trimming stripped 0 bases from V and 4 bases from J, with 15 bases between. The CDR3 has 15 amino acids. Germline loops: CDR1 GTSNPN, CDR2 SVGIG (reference sequence).

The gene calls are TRBV7-3 and TRBJ2-7, with TRBD2 matching over 13 bases. J was trimmed by 2 bases and V by 5 bases; bases with no gene match: 3. The CDR3 length is 15 residues. Germline V CDR1 and CDR2: SGHTA, FQGTGA. CDR3 coding DNA: TGTGCCAGCAGCCTGGGACTAGCGGGAACCTACGAGCAGTACTTC. Residues: CASSLGLAGTYEQYF.

This chain joins TRBV2 and TRBJ1-6; 8 bases map to TRBD1. The CDR3 spans 17 residues. The junction had 13 bases not matched to a gene; V was cut back by 3 bases and J by 9 bases. CDR1 is SNHLY and CDR2 is FYNNEI in the germline V gene. In DNA form, the CDR3 reads TGTGCCAGCAGTGAGCGACCTATCGGACAGGGAGGTTCACCCCTCCACTTT. It specifies CASSERPIGQGGSPLHF.

The rearrangement uses TRBV28 and TRBJ2-1; a weak D match, TRBD1 (6 bases). The CDR3 covers 15 residues. The germline gives CDR1 MDHEN, CDR2 SYDVKM. The germline V and J ends were trimmed by 2 bases and 9 bases, with 17 bases remaining between them. CDR3 nucleotides: TGTGCCAGCAGTTTACAACGCAGGGGTATAGGTGAGCAGTTCTTC. It encodes CASSLQRRGIGEQFF.

The rearrangement joins TRBV4-3 to TRBJ1-4; TRBD1 might be the D (6 bases). This CDR3 contains 15 residues. In germline, CDR1 is LGHNA, CDR2 YSLEER. The V gene lost 0 bases and the J gene lost 7 bases, with 12 bases spanning the gap. For the CDR3, the DNA is TGCGCCAGCAGCCAAGAGGGGGGGCCGGGTGAAAAACTGTTTTTT. Translating gives CASSQEGGPGEKLFF.

The rearrangement joins TRBV7-8 to TRBJ1-3; 9 positions agree with TRBD1. Germline CDR1 reads SGHVS; CDR2 reads FQNEAQ. V lost 4 bases, J lost 8 bases, and 6 bases stayed unmatched. The CDR3 runs to 14 residues. The CDR3 sequence: CASSSRDREDTIYF. The CDR3 nucleotides read TGTGCCAGCAGCTCCCGGGACAGGGAGGACACCATATATTTT.

This rearrangement joins TRBV6-5 to TRBJ1-5; D uncertain. This CDR3 spans 13 amino acids. Trimming stripped 8 bases from V and 2 bases from J, with 10 bases between. Germline values: CDR1 MNHEY, CDR2 SVGAGI. In DNA form, the CDR3 reads TGTGCCAGCTCCGGGTCGGGCAATCAGCCCCAGCATTTT. Its translation: CASSGSGNQPQHF.